A single T cell receptor (beta chain) is shown here with its context. The CDR3 has 11 residues. CDR1 is MNHEY, CDR2 SVGAGI, per germline. Trimming removed 5 bases from V and 10 bases from J, with 9 bases in between. The table came from immunoSEQ multiplex PCR; TCRdb's copy has only in-frame clones and leaves some out. This table has about 140,000 clones, roughly 84% appearing once. This sample was included in a study of blood T cell repertoires in COVID-19. About the research overall: Samples of COVID-19 (acute and convalescent) were obtained from the United States, Italy and Spain. T cells, B-cell-depleted T cells, or PBMCs provided the cDNA or gDNA that served as material.

Self-reported history from a screening survey and questionnaire set each donor's cohort. In the 2 weeks before study entry, exposed participants met a COVID-19 case, which was PCR-confirmed or clinician-diagnosed. This clonotype was sampled from a man between 65 and 80 years old who had been exposed to COVID-19. Sample: PBMCs or T cells enriched from blood (not recorded which). The genes are TRBV6-5 and TRBJ2-1, with D uncertain. The CDR3, as DNA: TGTGCCAGCAGTCTAGTGCGGGAGCAGTTCTTC. It is translated as CASSLVREQFF.